This T cell receptor beta chain was captured by sequencing in a study of blood T cell repertoires in COVID-19. Study summary: Material from acute and convalescent COVID-19 was sourced from the United States, Italy and Spain.

Original analysis: Reference gene primer amplification gave estimated nucleated cell counts. Using immunoSEQ multiplex PCR, the repertoire was profiled, and TCRdb retains in-frame clones only, with some absent. V and J calls plus clone size are reproduced from that table; the DNA served to infer D and trimming. Altogether about 42,000 clones are present, 75% to 90% being singletons, with the ten largest covering 0.3% to 0.5%. Sequences were obtained from peripheral blood. This TCR came from a human donor in a cohort sampled during active COVID-19.

CDR3 amino acids: CASSSPKGVWTQYF. The CDR3 DNA sequence: TGTGCCAGCAGCTCGCCCAAGGGGGTTTGGACCCAGTACTTC. The V and J genes are TRBV7-9 and TRBJ2-5, with D possibly matching TRBD1 (6 bases). Trimming took 4 bases from V and 7 from J, leaving 16 bases between them. The germline gives CDR1 SEHNR, CDR2 FQNEAQ (reference sequence). CDR3 length equals 14 residues.